Here is one T cell receptor beta chain with its context. Its cognate antigen is unknown. Stable disease denoted Graves' hyperthyroidism without ophthalmopathy progression within 18 months. Patients aged 18 to 65 had newly diagnosed hyperthyroidism that had lasted under 2 months. The entry originates in a study of T cells in Graves' hyperthyroidism and ophthalmopathy. TCR beta CDR3 regions were amplified from RNA. The HTBI set primed first-round TCR CDR3 RT-PCR. From the multiplex PCR reads, TCRdb called clonotypes with MiXCR, one entry per CDR3 protein. This table has a few hundred thousand distinct CDR3 sequences, around 42% appearing once. General study points: Before onset, ophthalmopathy was predicted by the model a median 6.5 months earlier. Patients with ophthalmopathy were separated from those with stable hyperthyroidism by a 13 V-J model.

Sequencing was carried out using peripheral blood or thyroid tissue (not recorded which). The receptor was derived from a woman between 18 and 30 years old with Graves' hyperthyroidism.

CDR3 protein: CASSYPGLDTQYF. The DNA of the CDR3 is TGTGCCAGCAGTTACCCAGGGTTAGATACGCAGTATTTT. This chain uses TRBV6-4 with TRBJ2-3; a possible D gene is TRBD1 (5 bases). The CDR3 sequence is 13 residues long. Germline CDR1 MRHNA, CDR2 SNTAGT. Trimming took off 5 bases at V and 5 bases at J, with 11 bases between the two ends.